What follows describes a single T cell receptor (beta chain). This record comes from a study of blood T cell repertoires in COVID-19. About the research overall: PBMCs, B-cell-depleted T cells, or T cells were the source of the cDNA or gDNA that made up the material.

In the study's own analysis: Amplification of reference gene primers was used by the study to estimate nucleated cell counts. Assay: immunoSEQ multiplex PCR; the TCRdb copy retains only in-frame clones and omits some. D and trimming come from the DNA, and the V and J calls and clone size come from that table. The sample carries about 210,000 clones, approximately 81% recorded once. The V gene's germline CDR1 is SGHTA and CDR2 FQGNSA. V was trimmed by 5 bases and J by 3 bases, leaving 17 bases between them. The CDR3 consists of 15 residues. Specimen: PBMCs or T cells enriched from blood (not recorded which). V and J are TRBV7-2 and TRBJ2-7, with a weak D call TRBD1 (6 bases). This TCR was sampled from a woman in her forties or fifties with acute COVID-19. CDR3 region: CASSLDQGPNYEQYF. The CDR3 region has the DNA TGTGCCAGCAGCCTAGACCAGGGGCCTAACTACGAGCAGTACTTC. Full variable domain (outside the CDR3, taken from reference TRBV7-2 and TRBJ2-7): GAGVSQSPSNKVTEKGKDVELRCDPISGHTALYWYRQSLGQGLEFLIYFQGNSAPDKSGLPSDRFSAERTGGSVSTLTIQRTQQEDSAVYLCASSLDQGPNYEQYFGPGTRLTVT.